This is a list of T cell receptor beta chains from one sample in a study of cytomegalovirus exposure and HLA in healthy donors. Produced via immunoSEQ multiplex PCR; TCRdb's table is partial and in-frame only. Of approximately 180,000 clones in the sample, about 13% were seen once. Sequences were obtained from PBMCs. The receptors were sampled from a man aged 50 to 60 in good health and CMV-seropositive. Each CDR3 is given with its conserved first and last residue. D genes are given only for firm matches. Not every row has a clone size; where given, it reads once, few, many or a size class.

cdr3_aa | cdr3_nt | d_call | clone_size | j_call | v_call
CAWSVPGFGYGYTF | TGTGCCTGGAGTGTACCCGGGTTCGGCTATGGCTACACCTTC | - | few | TRBJ1-2 | TRBV30
CATSSLGQGQGTNEKLFF | TGTGCCACCAGCAGCCTGGGACAGGGGCAAGGCACTAATGAAAAACTGTTTTTT | TRBD1 | few | TRBJ1-4 | TRBV15
CASRTGNQPQHF | TGTGCCAGCAGAACAGGGAATCAGCCCCAGCATTTT | - | - | TRBJ1-5 | TRBV27
CASSHVGTASGNTIYF | TGCGCCAGCAGCCACGTAGGGACAGCCTCTGGAAACACCATATATTTT | TRBD1 | few | TRBJ1-3 | TRBV4-1
CASSSGLYYGYTF | TGTGCCAGCAGCTCCGGACTATACTATGGCTACACCTTC | - | once | TRBJ1-2 | TRBV7-8
CASSQSGGAVGELFF | TGCGCCAGCAGCCAGAGCGGGGGGGCCGTCGGGGAGCTGTTTTTT | TRBD2 | few | TRBJ2-2 | TRBV4-1
CASSITSSGANVLTF | TGTGCCAGCAGCATAACTTCCTCTGGGGCCAACGTCCTGACTTTC | - | - | TRBJ2-6 | TRBV28
CASSPTGDRGQPQHF | TGTGCCAGCAGCCCGACAGGGGATAGGGGTCAGCCCCAGCATTTT | TRBD1 | few | TRBJ1-5 | TRBV7-3
CASSLYTGGNYGYTF | TGTGCCAGCAGCTTGTATACAGGGGGTAACTATGGCTACACCTTC | TRBD1 | few | TRBJ1-2 | TRBV7-2
CASMSSNGYTF | TGTGCCAGTATGAGTTCCAATGGCTACACCTTC | - | few | TRBJ1-2 | TRBV19
CATSKNLAETQYF | TGTGCCACCAGCAAGAATCTAGCGGAGACCCAGTACTTC | - | - | TRBJ2-5 | TRBV15
CASSDAGRGNEAFF | TGTGCCAGCAGTGATGCTGGGCGGGGGAATGAAGCTTTCTTT | - | - | TRBJ1-1 | TRBV25-1
CASSIVAGGSNEQFF | TGTGCCAGTAGTATAGTAGCGGGGGGAAGCAATGAGCAGTTCTTC | TRBD2 | few | TRBJ2-1 | TRBV19
CASSLTGDTDTQYF | TGTGCCAGCAGCTTGACAGGAGACACAGATACGCAGTATTTT | - | - | TRBJ2-3 | TRBV28
CASSPDRVQPQHF | TGTGCCAGTAGTCCAGACAGGGTTCAGCCCCAGCATTTT | TRBD1 | - | TRBJ1-5 | TRBV19
CASSLTSGRNEKLFF | TGTGCCAGCAGCTTAACCTCAGGGCGTAATGAAAAACTGTTTTTT | - | - | TRBJ1-4 | TRBV7-9
CASSLTGEDYGYTF | TGTGCCAGCAGCTTGACAGGGGAGGACTATGGCTACACCTTC | TRBD1 | - | TRBJ1-2 | TRBV7-8
CASSLTGTGDEKLFF | TGTGCCAGCAGCCTCACCGGGACAGGGGATGAAAAACTGTTTTTT | TRBD1 | - | TRBJ1-4 | TRBV5-4
CASSRGNEQFF | TGTGCCAGCAGCCGGGGGAATGAGCAGTTCTTC | - | few | TRBJ2-1 | TRBV11-2
CASSGLAGGGYEQYF | TGCGCCAGCAGTGGACTAGCGGGGGGCGGGTACGAGCAGTACTTC | TRBD2 | few | TRBJ2-7 | TRBV10-2
CASSDTLTSGGSYEQYF | TGTGCCAGCAGCGACACCCTCACTAGCGGGGGATCCTACGAGCAGTACTTC | TRBD2 | - | TRBJ2-7 | TRBV4-2
CASSPGDRGEETQYF | TGTGCCAGCAGCCCGGGGGACAGGGGGGAAGAGACCCAGTACTTC | TRBD1 | few | TRBJ2-5 | TRBV5-8
CASSTGIQGLYGYTF | TGTGCCAGTTCGACAGGGATCCAGGGCCTCTATGGCTACACCTTC | TRBD1 | - | TRBJ1-2 | TRBV19
CAWSVIREGSPFARGIQYF | TGTGCCTGGAGTGTAATACGGGAGGGGAGCCCATTTGCTAGGGGCATTCAGTACTTC | TRBD2 | few | TRBJ2-4 | TRBV30
CASSESGGAYNEQFF | TGTGCCAGCAGTGAAAGCGGGGGGGCCTACAATGAGCAGTTCTTC | TRBD2 | - | TRBJ2-1 | TRBV6-1
CASSLSGTGGTEAFF | TGTGCCAGCAGTTTATCCGGGACAGGGGGGACTGAAGCTTTCTTT | TRBD1 | few | TRBJ1-1 | TRBV6-6
CASSFTPGGQGNYGYTF | TGTGCCAGCAGTTTCACGCCAGGGGGGCAGGGGAACTATGGCTACACCTTC | TRBD1 | few | TRBJ1-2 | TRBV28
CASSFDRNGYTF | TGCGCCAGCAGCTTCGACAGGAATGGCTACACCTTC | - | few | TRBJ1-2 | TRBV5-1
CASSQDRVTIYF | TGTGCCAGCTCCCAAGATCGGGTCACCATATATTTT | - | - | TRBJ1-3 | TRBV18
CASSFRQGAETQYF | TGTGCCAGCAGCTTTAGACAGGGTGCGGAGACCCAGTACTTC | TRBD1 | - | TRBJ2-5 | TRBV7-6
CASSPSSGSSYNEQFF | TGTGCCAGCAGTCCCTCTAGCGGCAGCTCCTACAATGAGCAGTTCTTC | TRBD2 | - | TRBJ2-1 | TRBV6-4
CASSLANQGGNSPLHF | TGCGCCAGCAGCTTGGCCAATCAGGGTGGTAATTCACCCCTCCACTTT | - | few | TRBJ1-6 | TRBV5-1
CASSVMYRDSEAFF | TGTGCCAGCAGCGTTATGTACAGGGATTCTGAAGCTTTCTTT | - | - | TRBJ1-1 | TRBV9
CASGGYSYNSPLHF | TGTGCCAGCGGAGGATACTCCTATAATTCACCCCTCCACTTT | - | - | TRBJ1-6 | TRBV6-5
CASSLGRGKPQHF | TGTGCCAGCAGCTTAGGTCGGGGTAAGCCCCAGCATTTT | - | - | TRBJ1-5 | TRBV5-6
CASSLLPLVAGVQETQYF | TGTGCCAGCAGTTTATTACCTCTGGTCGCGGGGGTACAAGAGACCCAGTACTTC | TRBD2 | - | TRBJ2-5 | TRBV27
CASSLVQGLYNEQFF | TGTGCCAGCAGCTTAGTACAGGGGTTATACAATGAGCAGTTCTTC | TRBD1 | - | TRBJ2-1 | TRBV7-6
CASSLRGTGNDGYTF | TGCGCCAGCAGCTTGCGCGGGACAGGGAATGATGGCTACACCTTC | TRBD1 | few | TRBJ1-2 | TRBV5-1
CASSSTGGTYGYTF | TGTGCCAGCAGTTCTACAGGGGGTACCTATGGCTACACCTTC | TRBD1 | few | TRBJ1-2 | TRBV6-5
CSVETREGTDTQYF | TGCAGCGTCGAAACCAGGGAAGGCACAGATACGCAGTATTTT | - | - | TRBJ2-3 | TRBV29-1
CASRQGAVNSPLHF | TGTGCCAGCAGACAGGGGGCAGTAAATTCACCCCTCCACTTT | TRBD1 | few | TRBJ1-6 | TRBV6-6
CASSLSGQASNEQYF | TGTGCCAGCAGCTTGTCTGGACAGGCTTCCAACGAGCAGTACTTC | TRBD1 | few | TRBJ2-7 | TRBV7-2
CASSNRNTIYF | TGTGCCAGCAGTAACAGAAACACCATATATTTT | - | - | TRBJ1-3 | TRBV6-1
CAWSVPGQGRSYNSPLHF | TGTGCCTGGAGTGTCCCGGGACAGGGGCGATCCTATAATTCACCCCTCCACTTT | TRBD1 | few | TRBJ1-6 | TRBV30
CASSRQGAAYGYTF | TGTGCCAGCAGCCGACAGGGGGCGGCCTATGGCTACACCTTC | TRBD1 | - | TRBJ1-2 | TRBV28
CASNTGGSNQPQHF | TGTGCCAGCAACACAGGGGGTAGCAATCAGCCCCAGCATTTT | TRBD1 | few | TRBJ1-5 | TRBV5-8
CASTSGPEGNYGYTF | TGTGCCAGCACCTCCGGCCCGGAGGGTAACTATGGCTACACCTTC | - | few | TRBJ1-2 | TRBV28
CASSRRQGSGANVLTF | TGTGCCAGTAGCCGAAGACAGGGCTCTGGGGCCAACGTCCTGACTTTC | TRBD1 | - | TRBJ2-6 | TRBV19
CASGQLSVRTEAFF | TGCGCCAGCGGCCAATTGTCCGTGCGCACTGAAGCTTTCTTT | - | few | TRBJ1-1 | TRBV4-3
CASSGEGGKLFF | TGTGCCAGCAGTGGGGAGGGTGGAAAACTGTTTTTT | - | few | TRBJ1-4 | TRBV2
CASSVRQGISTDTQYF | TGTGCCAGCAGCGTCCGACAGGGGATCAGCACAGATACGCAGTATTTT | TRBD1 | few | TRBJ2-3 | TRBV9
CSVQLGQGGYGYTF | TGCAGCGTCCAATTGGGACAGGGGGGATATGGCTACACCTTC | TRBD1 | - | TRBJ1-2 | TRBV29-1
CASSPLSRQLKETQYF | TGCGCCAGCAGTCCCTTGAGTAGACAGTTGAAAGAGACCCAGTACTTC | - | few | TRBJ2-5 | TRBV5-1
CAWSVGGSYNEQFF | TGTGCCTGGAGTGTAGGGGGTTCCTACAATGAGCAGTTCTTC | - | - | TRBJ2-1 | TRBV30
CASSFNLPQGAEAFF | TGTGCCAGCAGTTTTAATCTCCCACAGGGAGCTGAAGCTTTCTTT | - | few | TRBJ1-1 | TRBV28
CSVSDSMADTQYF | TGCAGCGTTTCGGACAGTATGGCAGATACGCAGTATTTT | - | few | TRBJ2-3 | TRBV29-1
CASSPRGEEDYGYTF | TGCGCCAGCAGCCCGCGGGGGGAGGAGGACTATGGCTACACCTTC | - | - | TRBJ1-2 | TRBV4-3